This T cell receptor beta chain was sequenced in a study of a mutant IDH1 vaccine in newly diagnosed glioma (dated by TCRdb to about 2021). About the full investigation: Patients were given eight vaccinations, in weeks 1, 3, 5, 7, 11, 15, 19 and 23, which matched visits V03 through V10. Longitudinal TCRB deep sequencing was performed for about two dozen treated patients wherever samples were available for exploratory analyses. Peripheral blood was collected at six visits: V03 (baseline), V05, V07, V10, V12 and V13. Of the approximately 29 treated patients, around 62% were male and approximately 40% were female, and a mean age of 40.4 years was recorded. Prior to enrollment, standard therapy consisting of radiotherapy alone, temozolomide alone, or radiochemotherapy with temozolomide had been administered to patients, with the combination being received by most patients. Vaccination began 4-6 weeks after radiotherapy alone, or alongside temozolomide cycles in the chemotherapy-containing groups.

Libraries were constructed by the immunoSEQ multiplex PCR assay. Following the manufacturer's protocol, the hsTCRB Kit was used to amplify rearranged TCR beta chain sequences. TCRB libraries were sequenced on an Illumina MiSeq. From the authors' description of their analysis: The kit vendor's proprietary platform handled demultiplexing, trimming and gene mapping. TCRdb mirrors the immuneACCESS table, restricted to in-frame sequences. Some clones are absent from its copies; in checked studies, under half trace to an unresolved V gene, and the reason for the others is unknown. V, J and clone size derive from that table, while D and trimming were established from the DNA sequence. This sample is represented by tens of thousands of clones; 91% of them were singletons. The top ten hold 0.56% of the sample. As to this clone: Its antigen is not yet known. Base qualities are not at hand, and no much larger clone is one base apart.

Results and caveats for the whole study, not just this receptor: Changes in the top peripheral T cell clonotypes picked up by TCRB sequencing did not appear to be linked to pseudoprogression. According to the authors, sample limitations meant that analyses of patient blood samples could not be reproduced. Availability determined which PBMC samples were chosen for TCRB deep sequencing. Immune responses induced by the vaccine were seen in more than 85% of patients across multiple MHC alleles.

Taken from the germline V gene, the CDR1 and CDR2 loops are MDHEN and SYDVKM. V and J are truncated by 2 bases and 6 bases respectively, leaving an intervening sequence of 5 bases. The CDR3 goes from the cysteine to the phenylalanine over 12 residues. The CDR3 DNA has 36 bases and is translated from base 1. The time point label of this sample denotes: week 5, during vaccination. Each vaccine dose was 300 ug of a 20-mer mutant IDH1 peptide in Montanide, given subcutaneously with topical imiquimod. Donors had newly diagnosed WHO grade 3 or 4 IDH1-mutant astrocytomas with loss of nuclear ATRX. The samples were drawn from NOA16, a multicentre, single-arm, open-label phase I trial in Germany that tested a mutant IDH1 peptide vaccine in humans for the first time. Genomic DNA for TCRB sequencing was extracted from EDTA blood using the DNeasy Blood and Tissue Kit.

The sequenced sample was PBMCs, obtained from a glioma patient whose treatment included an IDH1 peptide vaccine. This sequence was found in a woman in her fifties or sixties with glioma. The chain couples TRBV28 to TRBJ2-4, with the D gene uncertain. The sequenced DNA is TGTGCCAGCAGTTTAAGTAGAAACATTCAGTACTTC. It codes for CASSLSRNIQYF.